What follows describes a single TCR beta chain. Its antigen is not yet known. Qualities for individual bases were not recorded, and no much larger clone is one base off. This specimen's time point label, interpreted: recipient sample about 28 days before transplant, after cytoreduction. Recipient blood was collected about 28 days before transplant and at days 30, 100 and 180 after transplant. Using Nuclei Lysis Solution, genomic DNA was extracted from unfractionated peripheral blood mononuclear cells that were either fresh or cryopreserved. This sample is drawn from a study of T cell clonotyping in hematopoietic cell transplantation (dated by TCRdb to about 2021). General notes on the study: Recipient samples taken before transplant were obtained following cytoreduction. A total of 135 blood samples were collected in the study from around 40 consecutive transplant recipients and their related donors. Recruitment of patients was conducted between September 2015 and January 2017, and follow-up was continued until September 2020 or death. Broad study findings and their caveats: Donor and pretransplant recipient Inverse Simpson Index values predicted broader posttransplant TCR repertoire diversity. Recipient repertoires showed only a small fraction of overlap with donor repertoires, and over 95% appeared de novo at the given depth. Sample size was limited, and cells were not sorted, so CD4 and CD8 repertoire contributions could not be separated. A decrease in recipient TCR diversity was observed after transplant, and a progressive increase in pathologically expanded clonotypes was seen from day 30 to day 180.

The immunoSEQ assay, a bias-controlled multiplex PCR using V- and J-specific primers, was used to amplify TCR beta CDR3 regions from genomic DNA. In a second PCR step, the CDR3 amplicons were tagged with a proprietary barcode plus Illumina adapter sequences. An Illumina MiSeq instrument was used for sequencing of the CDR3 libraries. Per the original workflow: Export and quality control were performed with immunoSEQ Analyzer 3.0, and downstream analyses were performed with R Bioconductor and Immunarch. Only productive rearrangements in the normalized downsampled data set were used to calculate repertoire metrics. Pathologically expanded clonotypes were defined as those larger than 5 templates in the normalized cohort. Repertoire diversity was measured with the Inverse Simpson Index. To capture all clonotypes, CMV-specificity analyses were performed on the non-normalized data set. The immuneACCESS repertoire file appears here via TCRdb, limited to in-frame rearrangements. These files lack a portion of the clones; in checked studies, under half of the deficit traces to unresolved V genes, and the cause of the others is not known. V and J calls and clone size are as listed in that table; D and trimming were resolved from the DNA. For this sample the table gives around 25,000 clones, of which around 83% were detected only once. Of the sample, 24% is held by the ten largest clones.

This TCR derives from an older woman with acute myeloid leukemia. Some clones in this sample may be carry-over from other donors' samples. Specimen: peripheral blood mononuclear cells, collected before stem cell transplant.

The DNA is TGCAGCGCCCTGTTGGGAGCCCCCAGGGGCGGGGAGCTGTTTTTT. The encoded protein is CSALLGAPRGGELFF. The sequence is built from TRBV29-1 and TRBJ2-2; the D region possibly corresponds to TRBD1 (6 bases align). From the cysteine through the phenylalanine, the CDR3 covers 15 amino acids. Only the CDR3 portion is preserved as DNA: 45 bases, with reading frame beginning at the first base. V is pared back by 7 bases and J by 7 bases, with 22 bases lying between the germline termini. CDR1 and CDR2, per the germline V gene, are SQVTM and ANQGSEA.